A selection of T cell receptor beta chains follows, all from one sample in a study of CD8+ T cells in alopecia areata. Profiled with immunoSEQ multiplex PCR; TCRdb holds only in-frame clones, not every one. Of 180,000 or so clones in the sample, about 55% are singletons; the top ten hold 10% to 14%. The sequencing here drew on CD8+ T cells sorted from blood, taken at week 24, from a patient treated with tofacitinib. Source of these receptors: a human donor with alopecia areata. The CDR3 runs from the conserved cysteine through the conserved F or W. Each record gives: J gene, V gene, clone size, D gene, CDR3 DNA, CDR3 protein. D genes are given only for firm matches. Size is omitted from some rows. Given values are once, few, many or a class for expanded clones.

TRBJ2-3	TRBV5-1	-	TRBD2	TGCGCCAGCAGCTTGGTGGGTAGCGGGGACCACCCAGATACGCAGTATTTT	CASSLVGSGDHPDTQYF
TRBJ1-1	TRBV28	-	-	TGTGCCAGCAGGCCACTGGGGGGCGAGGGCACTGAAGCTTTCTTT	CASRPLGGEGTEAFF
TRBJ1-2	TRBV30	-	-	TGTGCCTGGAGTGTACAGTCTTATGGCTACACCTTC	CAWSVQSYGYTF
TRBJ1-2	TRBV9	-	-	TGTGCCAGCAGAGGGACTTATGGCTACACCTTC	CASRGTYGYTF
TRBJ1-1	TRBV6-5	-	TRBD1	TGTGCCAGCCGACAAACAGGGGAAGGGTCTGAAGCTTTCTTT	CASRQTGEGSEAFF
TRBJ2-1	TRBV11-3	-	-	TGTGCCAGCAGCACCCGTGAGCGGAGCTATACCAATGAGCAGTTCTTC	CASSTRERSYTNEQFF
TRBJ1-1	TRBV27	-	-	TGTGCCAGCAGTCCACAGGGTTACACTGAAGCTTTCTTT	CASSPQGYTEAFF
TRBJ1-2	TRBV5-6	-	-	TGTGCCAGCAGCGACGGGACAACCTATGGCTACACCTTC	CASSDGTTYGYTF
TRBJ2-5	TRBV4-3	-	TRBD2	TGCGCCAGCAGCCGGGGCAGCGGGGCCCAAGAGACCCAGTACTTC	CASSRGSGAQETQYF
TRBJ1-2	TRBV13	-	TRBD1	TGTGCCAGCAGCCCCGGAGGACAGGGACTCTATGGCTACACCTTC	CASSPGGQGLYGYTF
TRBJ2-7	TRBV29-1	few	-	TGCAGCGTTGAACAGGCACCTTCCTACGAGCAGTACTTC	CSVEQAPSYEQYF
TRBJ2-7	TRBV5-8	once	-	TGTGCCAGCAGCTTGGACGGGGGCCGGAACGAGCAGTACTTC	CASSLDGGRNEQYF
TRBJ1-2	TRBV30	-	-	TGTGGTTTGGGAGCAGTGGGCTACACCTTC	CGLGAVGYTF
TRBJ1-2	TRBV6-1	-	-	TGTGCCAGCAGTGGCGCAGGACAGCGAGGGTTC	CASSGAGQRGF
TRBJ2-3	TRBV7-2	-	-	TGTGCCAGCAGCTTGTGGACAGATACGCAGTATTTT	CASSLWTDTQYF
TRBJ2-7	TRBV2	-	-	TGTGCCAGCAGGGGGAGACCCTACGAGCAGTACTTC	CASRGRPYEQYF
TRBJ2-7	TRBV7-2	-	-	TGTGCCAGCAGCTCCGAATACGAGCAGTACTTC	CASSSEYEQYF
TRBJ2-7	TRBV30	few	-	TGTGCCAGCAGCTTAGGGGCCTACGAGCAGTACTTC	CASSLGAYEQYF
TRBJ2-5	TRBV5-1	-	TRBD1	TGCGCCAGCAGCCACCGGGACAGGGGGCGAGGAGAGACCCAGTACTTC	CASSHRDRGRGETQYF
TRBJ2-7	TRBV7-6	-	TRBD1	TGTGCCAGCAGCCCCGACAGGGGGGACGAGCAGTACTTC	CASSPDRGDEQYF
TRBJ2-1	TRBV7-9	few	-	TGTGCCAGCAGCTTAAGTGACAATGAGCAGTTCTTC	CASSLSDNEQFF
TRBJ2-5	TRBV7-2	-	TRBD2	TGTGCCAGCAGTTACGGACTAGCGGGGGGATCTCAAGAGACCCAGTACTTC	CASSYGLAGGSQETQYF
TRBJ2-3	TRBV7-7	few	TRBD2	TGTGCCAGCAGCTTAACTAGCGGGGGCACAGATACGCAGTATTTT	CASSLTSGGTDTQYF
TRBJ2-3	TRBV25-1	-	-	TGTGCCAGCACAGAGACATATACGCAGTATTTT	CASTETYTQYF
TRBJ1-2	TRBV29-1	few	-	TGCAGCGTCCGAAGTTCAACGGGCGATTTTTACACCTTC	CSVRSSTGDFYTF
TRBJ2-7	TRBV10-3	once	-	TGTGCCATCAGTGACCGGGTCTACGAGCAGTACTTC	CAISDRVYEQYF
TRBJ2-4	TRBV27	few	TRBD1	TGTGCCAGCAGTCCCCGCCCCGGGACAGCAAAAAACATTCAGTACTTC	CASSPRPGTAKNIQYF